These 22 T cell receptor beta chains were all obtained from the same sample, sequenced in a study of T cells after yellow fever vaccination. TCRdb recomputed calls from the 5' RACE reads with MiXCR, one row per CDR3 protein. In the table there are 200,000 to 300,000 distinct CDR3 sequences, 3.6% of which are singletons. Sequences were derived from PBMCs, sampled 15 days after the yellow fever booster vaccination. The receptors derive from a man younger than 35 who received the YFV17D yellow fever vaccine.

This clonotype was found many times. The V call is TRBV18, the J call TRBJ1-2; no definite D call. Germline CDR1 KGHSH, CDR2 LQKENI. Between the trimmed V and J ends, which lost 3 bases and 2 bases, there was a span of 7 bases. The CDR3 is 13 amino acids. CDR3: CASSPAGNYGYTF. Here the CDR3 DNA reads TGTGCCAGCTCACCGGCGGGGAACTATGGCTACACCTTC.

In this sample, this clonotype turned up many times. This chain connects TRBV20-1 to TRBJ1-1, with D unclear. In germline, CDR1 is DFQATT, CDR2 SNEGSKA (reference sequence). The CDR3 loop spans 13 amino acids. V dropped 6 bases and J dropped 1 base, with 12 bases sitting between them. CDR3 DNA sequence: TGCAGTGCCCAAGGAGCTGGGAACACTGAAGCTTTCTTT. Protein: CSAQGAGNTEAFF.

This clonotype was recorded many times. The genes are TRBV4-1 and TRBJ1-6; 7 positions match TRBD1. Germline CDR1 is MGHRA and CDR2 is YSYEKL. V was clipped by 0 bases and J by 15 bases; unmatched bases: 20. The CDR3 covers 18 residues. The CDR3 DNA reads TGCGCCAGCAGCCAAGACCGGACAGGTCCCTCGGGTCTCAGACTCCTCCACTTT. It yields the protein CASSQDRTGPSGLRLLHF.

This clonotype was counted at least ten times. The chain has TRBV10-3 and TRBJ2-7; a possible D gene is TRBD2 (5 bases). Trimming took 4 bases from V and 3 from J, leaving 13 bases between them. The CDR3 is 14 amino acids. Germline V lookup: CDR1 ENHRY, CDR2 SYGVKD. In DNA form, the CDR3 reads TGTGCCATCAGTGCCCCCCCGGGGTACTACGAGCAGTACTTC. Translated: CAISAPPGYYEQYF.

This clonotype was observed many times. This chain links TRBV15 with TRBJ2-2; D might be TRBD1 or TRBD2, each matching 5 bases. The CDR3 covers 15 residues. CDR1 and CDR2 (germline): LNHNV, YYDKDF (reference sequence). Trimming stripped 1 base from V and 4 bases from J, with 10 bases between. CDR3 coding DNA: TGTGCCACCAGCAGAGCCGGGGCAGGCACCGGGGAGCTGTTTTTT. Encoded protein: CATSRAGAGTGELFF.

This clonotype was counted many times. The chain joins TRBV28 to TRBJ2-7, with D unresolved. This CDR3 region has 10 residues. V gave up 6 bases and J gave up 3 bases, with 3 bases separating them. Looked up from germline, CDR1 is MDHEN and CDR2 is SYDVKM. DNA of the CDR3: TGTGCCAGCAGCAACTACGAGCAGTACTTC. Protein product: CASSNYEQYF.

The table lists this clonotype with many counts. The V and J genes are TRBV30 and TRBJ2-5, with unresolved D. CDR3 length: 15 residues. Trimming removed 1 base at V and 1 base at J, with 13 bases between. Germline loops: CDR1 GTSNPN, CDR2 SVGIG (reference sequence). Here the CDR3 DNA reads TGTGCCTGGAGTGGGGCGGCCCCGGGCCAAGAGACCCAGTACTTC. It yields the protein CAWSGAAPGQETQYF.

The table lists this clonotype with many counts. The genes are TRBV5-4 and TRBJ2-1; D could derive from TRBD1 or TRBD2 (6 bases each). The germline gives CDR1 SGHNT, CDR2 YYREEE (reference sequence). The CDR3 loop spans 16 amino acids. V was shortened by 0 bases and J by 4 bases, with 14 bases between the two germline ends. The CDR3 DNA reads as TGTGCCAGCAGCTTGGGGGTCGGGGGCGGTTACAATGAGCAGTTCTTC. It is translated as CASSLGVGGGYNEQFF.

As regards this clonotype: A single base separates this from a much larger clone, so it may be a read error. This chain joins TRBV5-1 and TRBJ2-7; perhaps D is TRBD1 or TRBD2 (6 bases each). The CDR3 has 14 amino acids. V gave up 6 bases and J gave up 2 bases, with 15 bases separating them. Germline V gene data show CDR1 as SGHRS and CDR2 as YFSETQ. The CDR3 DNA sequence: TGCGCCAGCACAGAGGGGGGTTCCCCCTACGAGCAGTACTTC. It codes for CASTEGGSPYEQYF.

This clonotype was recorded many times. The chain couples TRBV24-1 to TRBJ2-4, with 8 bases matching TRBD2. The germline V gene encodes CDR1 KGHDR and CDR2 SFDVKD. The CDR3 length is 12 residues. V lost 2 bases, J lost 10 bases, and 0 bases stayed unmatched. Written as DNA, the CDR3 is TGTGCCACCAGTGATTCGGGGGGGATTCAGTACTTC. It encodes CATSDSGGIQYF.

This clonotype has only a few counts. DNA for the CDR3: TGTGCCAGCAGCTTAGGGCCGCACTGGGAGCAGTTCTTC. As protein: CASSLGPHWEQFF. V is TRBV7-2 and J is TRBJ2-1; no definite D call. This CDR3 is 13 amino acids long. The germline V and J ends were trimmed by 1 base and 10 bases, with 11 bases remaining between them. The V gene's germline CDR1 is SGHTA and CDR2 FQGNSA.

This clonotype was found many times. This chain links TRBV15 with TRBJ2-7, with TRBD1 matching 9 bases. Losses at the gene ends were 1 base for V and 5 bases for J; bases not matched to a gene: 6. CDR3 length: 15 residues. The germline gives CDR1 LNHNV, CDR2 YYDKDF (reference sequence). The CDR3, as DNA: TGTGCCACCAGCAGAGCACGACAGGGGGGCAACGAGCAGTACGTC. Translation gives CATSRARQGGNEQYV.

This clonotype has ten or more counts. The missing conserved phenylalanine or tryptophan at the end of this CDR3 makes a read error likely. No DNA is shown, since the ends of the CDR3 on it are uncertain; the CDR3 is the one TCRdb lists. CDR3 amino acids: CASSAWLAGSL. The J gene is TRBJ2-1, the V gene TRBV7-9; TRBD2 was called by the table and not checked on the DNA. In germline, CDR1 is SEHNR, CDR2 FQNEAQ (reference sequence). The CDR3 numbers 11 amino acids, ends counted.

In its sample, this clonotype was seen many times. The chain employs TRBV6-2 or TRBV6-3 and TRBJ2-7; no clear D. The CDR3 has 11 amino acids. V was pared by 9 bases and J by 5 bases, with 11 bases between. The germline V gene has CDR1 MNHEY and CDR2 SVGEGT. The CDR3 sequence is CASMRLHEQYF. CDR3 nucleotide sequence: TGTGCCAGTATGAGGCTTCACGAGCAGTACTTC.

This clonotype came up many times. The rearrangement uses TRBV9 and TRBJ2-3, with a possible D match to TRBD1 (6 bases). CDR1 is SGDLS, CDR2 YYNGEE, per germline. The V gene lost 0 bases and the J gene lost 0 bases, with 14 bases spanning the gap. The CDR3 contains 17 residues. CDR3 nucleotides: TGTGCCAGCAGCGTAGGCAGGGGCGGATCTAGCACAGATACGCAGTATTTT. Residues: CASSVGRGGSSTDTQYF.

Only a few counts were recorded for this clonotype. The V gene is TRBV18, the J gene TRBJ2-3, with unresolved D. The V gene lost 1 base and the J gene lost 0 bases, with 11 bases spanning the gap. The CDR3 contains 16 residues. Germline V lookup: CDR1 KGHSH, CDR2 LQKENI. The CDR3 loop is CASSPRQATSTDTQYF. In nucleotides, the CDR3 is TGTGCCAGCTCACCACGGCAGGCAACTAGCACAGATACGCAGTATTTT.

This clonotype showed up many times. This rearrangement joins TRBV5-1 to TRBJ2-1, with TRBD2 identical over 8 bases. J lost 7 bases, V lost 0 bases, and 6 bases had no gene match. CDR3 length equals 15 residues. CDR1 and CDR2 (germline): SGHRS, YFSETQ. The CDR3 DNA reads TGCGCCAGCAGCTTGGTGGCGGGGGGCTTTAATGAGCAGTTCTTC. As protein: CASSLVAGGFNEQFF.

This clonotype has at least ten counts. The rearrangement links TRBV20-1 to TRBJ2-7; D remains unclear. The V gene's germline CDR1 is DFQATT and CDR2 SNEGSKA (reference sequence). The CDR3 totals 14 residues. V was shortened by 0 bases and J by 2 bases, with 11 bases between the two germline ends. CDR3: CSARDQIRTYEQYF. The CDR3 DNA follows: TGCAGTGCTAGAGATCAGATTAGGACCTACGAGCAGTACTTC.

This clonotype was observed at least ten times. The chain is built from TRBV6-4 and TRBJ2-2, with 8 bases that match TRBD1. V dropped 3 bases and J dropped 5; count of bases not matched to a gene: 2. Germline assignment: CDR1 MRHNA and CDR2 SNTAGT. The CDR3 has 14 residues. CDR3 nucleotide sequence: TGTGCCAGCAGTGAGACAGGGGAGACCGGGGAGCTGTTTTTT. Translation: CASSETGETGELFF.

Many counts were recorded for this clonotype. The V gene is TRBV2, the J gene TRBJ2-2; D is unclear. Trimming took 7 bases from V and 1 from J, leaving 4 bases between them. Germline V gene data show CDR1 as SNHLY and CDR2 as FYNNEI. This CDR3 is 12 amino acids long. The CDR3 region is CASTRNTGELFF. Written as DNA, the CDR3 is TGTGCCAGCACCAGGAACACCGGGGAGCTGTTTTTT.

This clonotype came up many times. As DNA, the CDR3 is TGCGCCAGCAGCGCTCAACAGGGAGTCGGCGGCTACACCTTC. It translates to CASSAQQGVGGYTF. This chain connects TRBV5-1 to TRBJ1-2; weak D call: TRBD1 (6 bases). The germline V and J ends were trimmed by 4 bases and 8 bases, with 18 bases remaining between them. This CDR3 has 14 residues. The V gene's germline CDR1 is SGHRS and CDR2 YFSETQ.

There are many counts of this clonotype. This chain links TRBV20-1 with TRBJ2-7; the match to TRBD2 covers 9 bases. This CDR3 has 13 residues. The J segment lost 3 bases and the V segment lost 7 bases, leaving 7 bases of the junction unmatched. Germline CDR1 reads DFQATT; CDR2 reads SNEGSKA (reference sequence). CDR3 protein: CSVPGLASYEQYF. The DNA of the CDR3 is TGCAGTGTTCCCGGACTAGCGAGCTACGAGCAGTACTTC.